A single sample gave rise to the 23 T cell receptor beta chains below, sequenced in a study of T cell clonotyping in hematopoietic cell transplantation. The data were produced by immunoSEQ multiplex PCR, yet TCRdb's version contains in-frame clones alone and is incomplete. Of about 17,000 clones listed, around 90% are singletons. The sequenced sample consisted of peripheral blood mononuclear cells. These receptors originate from a middle-aged man in good health. Some clones in this sample may be carry-over from other donors' samples.

The V call is TRBV30, the J call TRBJ1-1, with 8 bases aligning to TRBD1. V lost 3 bases and J lost 4; bases outside the gene matches: 13. This CDR3 contains 16 residues. The germline gives CDR1 GTSNPN, CDR2 SVGIG (reference sequence). The DNA of the CDR3 is TGTGCCTGGAGAACACGACAGGGGATGTCAAGCACTGAAGCTTTCTTT. Its protein is CAWRTRQGMSSTEAFF.

The rearrangement uses TRBV5-4 and TRBJ1-1, with a tentative D call TRBD1 (5 bases). The CDR3 totals 13 residues. CDR1 is SGHNT and CDR2 is YYREEE in the germline V gene (reference sequence). Trimming shortened V by 4 bases and J by 4 bases, and 11 bases separated the two germline ends. The CDR3 region has the DNA TGTGCCAGCAGCAGGGGTTCTAGCACTGAAGCTTTCTTT. Translation gives CASSRGSSTEAFF.

The chain employs TRBV30 and TRBJ1-5; 7 nucleotides align to TRBD1. Per germline, CDR1 GTSNPN and CDR2 SVGIG (reference sequence). Trimming removed 3 bases from V and 3 bases from J; junction bases left unmatched: 5. The CDR3 totals 14 residues. The CDR3 bases are TGTGCCTGGAGCGAAGACAGGGTCAATCAGCCCCAGCATTTT. Its translation is CAWSEDRVNQPQHF.

The genes are TRBV5-1 and TRBJ2-7; weak D call: TRBD1 (5 bases). This CDR3 has 13 residues. Germline-derived CDR1 and CDR2 are SGHRS and YFSETQ. The V end was cut by 4 bases, the J end by 2 bases, with 10 bases between. The CDR3 region is CASSGQGPYEQYF. The CDR3 nucleotides are TGCGCCAGCAGCGGTCAGGGTCCCTACGAGCAGTACTTC.

J is TRBJ2-7 and V is TRBV6-5; unclear D gene. This CDR3 spans 15 amino acids. The germline gives CDR1 MNHEY, CDR2 SVGAGI. V gave up 0 bases and J gave up 3 bases, with 12 bases separating them. CDR3 sequence (DNA): TGTGCCAGCAGTTACTCGAGCTACGGAAACTACGAGCAGTACTTC. It encodes CASSYSSYGNYEQYF.

The chain carries TRBV25-1 and TRBJ2-2; D possibly corresponds to TRBD1 (5 bases). V lost 7 bases to trimming and J lost 3 bases, with 12 bases between them. Germline V gene lookup returns CDR1 MGHDK and CDR2 SYGVNS. The CDR3 length is 14 residues. Written as DNA, the CDR3 is TGTGCCAGCAAGGAAGGGGTGGACACCGGGGAGCTGTTTTTT. Translating it yields CASKEGVDTGELFF.

The V gene is TRBV25-1, the J gene TRBJ1-1, with a weak D call TRBD1 (5 bases). This CDR3 has 13 amino acids. CDR1 and CDR2 (germline): MGHDK, SYGVNS. The V end was cut by 7 bases, the J end by 2 bases, with 11 bases between. CDR3 DNA: TGTGCCAGCAAAGGGCAGGGAAACACTGAAGCTTTCTTT. Translated, it gives CASKGQGNTEAFF.

The chain couples TRBV6-6 to TRBJ1-4; D remains ambiguous. CDR3 length: 14 amino acids. The V and J ends lost 6 bases and 0 bases respectively, with 8 bases between them. Germline CDR1 and CDR2: MNHNY and SVGAGI (reference sequence). The CDR3 nucleotides are TGTGCCAGCAGACAAATAACAACTAATGAAAAACTGTTTTTT. Residues: CASRQITTNEKLFF.

This sequence joins TRBV19 and TRBJ1-1; TRBD1 is a possible D gene (6 bases). Per the germline V gene, CDR1 is LNHDA and CDR2 is SQIVND (reference sequence). The V end was cut by 3 bases, the J end by 1 base, with 15 bases between. This CDR3 is built from 16 residues. CDR3 DNA: TGTGCCAGTAGTATCGATCCGGACAGAAAGAACACTGAAGCTTTCTTT. Its protein product is CASSIDPDRKNTEAFF.

V and J are TRBV25-1 and TRBJ1-5; D unclear. CDR3 size: 16 residues. CDR1 and CDR2 from the germline V gene are MGHDK and SYGVNS. V lost 0 bases, J lost 0 bases, and 9 bases lay in between. The CDR3 DNA is TGTGCCAGCAGTGAATATGACGGTCATAGCAATCAGCCCCAGCATTTT. This sequence encodes CASSEYDGHSNQPQHF.

V is TRBV4-1 and J is TRBJ2-7; 11 bases line up with TRBD1. Germline CDR1 reads MGHRA; CDR2 reads YSYEKL. The CDR3 consists of 15 residues. Germline trimming cut 3 bases from V and 0 bases from J; bases unmatched to any gene: 1. In DNA form, the CDR3 reads TGCGCCAGCAGCCAGGGGACAGGGGGCTCCTACGAGCAGTACTTC. This sequence encodes CASSQGTGGSYEQYF.

The chain joins TRBV5-6 to TRBJ1-2; unclear D gene. Germline V gives CDR1 SGHDT, CDR2 YYEEEE. CDR3 length equals 12 residues. Trimming cost V 0 bases and J 5 bases, with 5 bases left between them. The chain's CDR3 is CASSLDGYGYTF. The CDR3 region has the DNA TGTGCCAGCAGCTTGGATGGATATGGCTACACCTTC. Complete variable domain (other parts from reference TRBV5-6 and TRBJ1-2): DAGVTQSPTHLIKTRGQQVTLRCSPKSGHDTVSWYQQALGQGPQFIFQYYEEEERQRGNFPDRFSGHQFPNYSSELNVNALLLGDSALYLCASSLDGYGYTFGSGTRLTVV.

V usage is TRBV9 and J usage is TRBJ2-1; 9 bases are shared with TRBD2. Germline trimming cut 0 bases from V and 7 bases from J; bases unmatched to any gene: 5. This CDR3 spans 15 amino acids. Germline CDR1 is SGDLS and CDR2 is YYNGEE. CDR3: CASSVEAGGTNEQFF. The DNA for the CDR3 is TGTGCCAGCAGCGTAGAAGCGGGGGGTACGAATGAGCAGTTCTTC.

The chain employs TRBV5-6 and TRBJ2-3; 9 bases map to TRBD1. The V and J ends lost 0 bases and 2 bases, in that order; junction bases with no gene match: 4. Per the germline V gene, CDR1 is SGHDT and CDR2 is YYEEEE. The CDR3 totals 16 residues. The CDR3 spells CASSLAGTGYTDTQYF. CDR3 nucleotides: TGTGCCAGCAGCTTGGCCGGGACAGGGTACACAGATACGCAGTATTTT.

This clone was observed a few times. The V gene is TRBV6-4, the J gene TRBJ2-3; 11 bases align to TRBD2. The CDR3 contains 15 residues. Germline lookup yields CDR1 MRHNA and CDR2 SNTAGT. V shed 3 bases, J shed 1 base, and the junction held 0 bases outside the gene matches. The DNA of the CDR3 is TGTGCCAGCAGTGAGACTAGCGGGGGCACAGATACGCAGTATTTT. It specifies CASSETSGGTDTQYF.

The genes are TRBV6-5 and TRBJ2-7; TRBD1 agrees at 9 bases. Germline CDR1 is MNHEY and CDR2 is SVGAGI. V shed 7 bases, J shed 5 bases, and the junction held 9 bases outside the gene matches. The CDR3 spans 14 residues. CDR3 sequence reads: CASKGQGKIHEQYF. The CDR3 bases are TGTGCCAGCAAAGGACAGGGGAAAATCCACGAGCAGTACTTC.

The chain uses TRBV4-1 and TRBJ2-7; 8 nucleotides line up with TRBD2. CDR1 and CDR2 (germline): MGHRA, YSYEKL. The CDR3 is 18 amino acids. The J segment lost 6 bases and the V segment lost 2 bases, leaving 18 bases of the junction unmatched. The CDR3 loop reads CASSQIRGGSSGSIEQYF. CDR3 in DNA: TGCGCCAGCAGCCAAATTCGAGGAGGATCCAGCGGGAGTATCGAGCAGTACTTC.

The genes are TRBV5-4 and TRBJ2-3, with D perhaps TRBD2 (5 bases). This CDR3 has 14 amino acids. The V gene's germline CDR1 is SGHNT and CDR2 YYREEE (reference sequence). V was shortened by 2 bases and J by 0 bases, with 7 bases between the two germline ends. In DNA, the CDR3 is TGTGCCAGCAGCTTTAGCGCCAGCACAGATACGCAGTATTTT. Residues: CASSFSASTDTQYF. The full variable domain, its missing parts supplied by reference TRBV5-4 and TRBJ2-3, is ETGVTQSPTHLIKTRGQQVTLRCSSQSGHNTVSWYQQALGQGPQFIFQYYREEENGRGNFPPRFSGLQFPNYSSELNVNALELDDSALYLCASSFSASTDTQYFGPGTRLTVL.

The rearrangement joins TRBV5-4 to TRBJ2-5; tentatively, D is TRBD1 or TRBD2 (6 bases each). This CDR3 has 14 amino acids. The V end was cut by 4 bases, the J end by 5 bases, with 15 bases between. In germline, CDR1 is SGHNT, CDR2 YYREEE (reference sequence). CDR3: CASSTEGGRETQYF. The CDR3 DNA follows: TGTGCCAGCAGCACCGAGGGGGGCAGGGAGACCCAGTACTTC.

This sequence joins TRBV21-1 and TRBJ2-2; TRBD2, the D gene given by the table, was not confirmed from the DNA. TRBV21-1 constitutes a pseudogene. This CDR3 comprises 18 residues. The CDR3: CASSKGAVWTSPTGELFF. The CDR3 DNA follows: TGTGCCAGCAGCAAAGGTGCAGTCTGGACTAGTCCCACCGGGGAGCTGTTTTTT.

This clone was seen only once. The chain has TRBV5-1 and TRBJ2-3, with 12 bases aligning to TRBD1. V dropped 3 bases and J dropped 7; count of bases not matched to a gene: 6. The CDR3 has 15 amino acids. Germline CDR1 reads SGHRS; CDR2 reads YFSETQ. The CDR3 loop is CASSSGTGGEYTQYF. The DNA for the CDR3 is TGCGCCAGCAGCTCCGGGACAGGGGGCGAGTATACGCAGTATTTT. The full variable domain, completed using reference TRBV5-1 and TRBJ2-3, is KAGVTQTPRYLIKTRGQQVTLSCSPISGHRSVSWYQQTPGQGLQFLFEYFSETQRNKGNFPGRFSGRQFSNSRSEMNVSTLELGDSALYLCASSSGTGGEYTQYFGPGTRLTVL.

This clone is labeled medium-sized (0.01 to 0.1%). The V gene is TRBV10-3, the J gene TRBJ2-1; the D gene is possibly TRBD2 (8 bases). In germline, CDR1 is ENHRY, CDR2 SYGVKD. The CDR3 loop spans 17 amino acids. The germline V and J ends were trimmed by 1 base and 8 bases, with 21 bases remaining between them. DNA of the CDR3: TGTGCCATCAGTGAGTTTCCAGGGGGGCAGACTAGCGATGAGCAGTTCTTC. This gives the protein CAISEFPGGQTSDEQFF.

This sequence joins TRBV7-8 and TRBJ1-1; D gene unclear. The ends were cut back, 1 base at V and 11 bases at J, with 14 bases in the middle. This CDR3 region has 13 residues. Germline V gene data show CDR1 as SGHVS and CDR2 as FQNEAQ. CDR3 sequence reads: CASSLGVGRLAFF. DNA of the CDR3: TGTGCCAGCAGCTTAGGGGTGGGGAGGTTGGCTTTCTTT.